Detailed here is one TCR beta chain. The antigen remains undetermined. Some clones are missing from TCRdb's copy, which holds only in-frame ones; the method was immunoSEQ multiplex PCR. Of tens of thousands of clones in the sample, 65% to 85% were seen once. This specimen belongs to a study of OX40 agonist ivuxolimab in advanced cancers. Study as a whole: Males comprised around 80% of the group, whose mean age was approximately 62 years (range about 20 to 90).

Whole-study results and caveats: CD8+ T cells were the subset that, on average, had more expanded clones than CD4+.

This specimen was CD4+ or CD8+ T cells sorted from blood, taken in a trial of the OX40 agonist ivuxolimab. This TCR came from an adult with an advanced solid tumor such as melanoma, head and neck, liver or kidney cancer.

DNA for the CDR3: TGTGCCAGCAGCTTGGGGACTTCACCTAATCAGCCCCAGCATTTT. It specifies CASSLGTSPNQPQHF. The chain has TRBV5-5 and TRBJ1-5; D not resolved. V lost 0 bases and J lost 4, with 11 bases in between. This CDR3 has 15 residues. CDR1 SGHKS and CDR2 YYEKEE come from the germline V gene (reference sequence).